Listed here are 26 T cell receptor beta chains from one sample, sequenced in a study of identifying expanded T cells in peripheral blood. The protocol was immunoSEQ multiplex PCR, while the TCRdb copy is restricted to in-frame clones and leaves out a portion. The sample shows under 70,000 clones, more than 70% of them seen only once. Material for sequencing was blood. The source of these receptors is a person between 18 and 70 years old in good health.

This chain links TRBV7-3 with TRBJ2-1; weak D call: TRBD2 (6 bases). Germline-derived CDR1 and CDR2 are SGHTA and FQGTGA. V was shortened by 2 bases and J by 1 base, with 9 bases between the two germline ends. The CDR3 length is 15 residues. CDR3 residues: CASSLFSGSYNEQFF. The CDR3 DNA reads as TGTGCCAGCAGCTTATTCAGCGGGTCCTACAATGAGCAGTTCTTC.

J is TRBJ2-5 and V is TRBV4-1; D is possibly TRBD2 (5 bases). Germline values: CDR1 MGHRA, CDR2 YSYEKL. This CDR3 is 16 amino acids long. The V gene lost 0 bases and the J gene lost 1 base, with 12 bases spanning the gap. In nucleotides, the CDR3 is TGCGCCAGCAGCCAAGAAGGCGGGTTAACCCAAGAGACCCAGTACTTC. It translates to CASSQEGGLTQETQYF.

This chain connects TRBV6-6 to TRBJ2-7; D is uncertain. Germline V gene sequence: CDR1 MNHNY, CDR2 SVGAGI (reference sequence). The ends were cut back, 4 bases at V and 2 bases at J, with 12 bases in the middle. This CDR3 region has 14 residues. The CDR3 loop reads CASSSSTSAYEQYF. The CDR3 region has the DNA TGTGCCAGCAGTTCCTCGACGAGTGCCTACGAGCAGTACTTC.

A single count supports this clone. This chain uses TRBV7-2 with TRBJ2-1; D unresolved. The V end was cut by 5 bases, the J end by 10 bases, with 15 bases between. Germline V lookup: CDR1 SGHTA, CDR2 FQGNSA. CDR3 length: 13 residues. The CDR3 nucleotides are TGTGCCAGCAGCCGCAATAGGATATACGAGCAGTTCTTC. Its protein is CASSRNRIYEQFF.

Comment on this clone: Other nucleotide sequences from this sample produce the same CDR3. The chain carries TRBV7-9 and TRBJ1-4; weak D call: TRBD1 (6 bases). The length of the CDR3 is 14 residues. Germline CDR1 is SEHNR and CDR2 is FQNEAQ (reference sequence). Trimming stripped 6 bases from V and 8 bases from J, with 16 bases between. This CDR3 reads CASSELRTEEKLFF. The DNA of the CDR3 is TGTGCCAGCAGTGAATTAAGGACAGAGGAAAAACTGTTTTTT.

The chain joins TRBV6-5 to TRBJ2-7; D is uncertain. This CDR3 is 15 amino acids long. With 10 bases removed from V and 0 bases from J, the gap between germline ends came to 19 bases. In germline, CDR1 is MNHEY, CDR2 SVGAGI. The CDR3 is CANLLMTVSSYEQYF. Here the CDR3 DNA reads TGTGCCAACCTTCTGATGACCGTGAGCTCCTACGAGCAGTACTTC.

V is TRBV7-8 and J is TRBJ2-2; 9 bases fit TRBD2. V was clipped by 5 bases and J by 4 bases; unmatched bases: 5. This CDR3 comprises 15 residues. Germline CDR1 SGHVS, CDR2 FQNEAQ. CDR3 DNA sequence: TGTGCCAGCAGCCTCGGACTAGCGTCCACCGGGGAGCTGTTTTTT. The encoded protein is CASSLGLASTGELFF.

The chain recombines TRBV25-1 with TRBJ2-3; 7 bases are shared with TRBD1. Germline V gives CDR1 MGHDK, CDR2 SYGVNS. Trimming at V came to 8 bases and at J to 2 bases, leaving 4 bases not matched to a gene. The CDR3 runs to 13 residues. The CDR3 nucleotides read TGTGCCAGCCGACAGGGAACCACAGATACGCAGTATTTT. This sequence encodes CASRQGTTDTQYF.

The gene calls are TRBV30 and TRBJ1-4; D remains unclear. V lost 3 bases and J lost 7, with 15 bases in between. Germline V gene sequence: CDR1 GTSNPN, CDR2 SVGIG (reference sequence). The CDR3 extends over 14 amino acids. Here the CDR3 reads CAWRASRDVEKLFF. The CDR3 region has the DNA TGTGCCTGGAGGGCATCCCGGGATGTTGAAAAACTGTTTTTT.

This clone was detected only a few times. This chain links TRBV4-3 with TRBJ2-7, with TRBD2 matching over 7 bases. The ends lost 4 bases at V and 6 bases at J; junction bases unmatched: 18. Germline V CDR1 and CDR2: LGHNA, YSLEER. The CDR3 totals 17 residues. The CDR3 sequence: CASSRLITGGAIGEQYF. CDR3 coding DNA: TGCGCCAGCAGCCGATTGATTACGGGAGGCGCGATAGGCGAGCAGTACTTC.

The chain uses TRBV6-1 and TRBJ2-3; 8 nucleotides agree with TRBD2. The V gene's germline CDR1 is MNHNS and CDR2 SASEGT. V gave up 0 bases and J gave up 2 bases; unmatched junction bases: 4. The CDR3 sequence is 16 residues long. The CDR3: CASSEAAGGPTDTQYF. CDR3 DNA: TGTGCCAGCAGTGAAGCTGCGGGGGGACCCACAGATACGCAGTATTTT.

V is TRBV10-3 and J is TRBJ1-2; D not resolved. The CDR3 length is 15 residues. In germline, CDR1 is ENHRY, CDR2 SYGVKD. V dropped 6 bases and J dropped 3 bases, with 17 bases sitting between them. The DNA of the CDR3 is TGTGCCATCAGAATGCTGGCTTTCGCGGACTATGGCTACACCTTC. Amino acid sequence: CAIRMLAFADYGYTF.

This chain connects TRBV27 to TRBJ1-2; D is uncertain. Germline V gives CDR1 MNHEY, CDR2 SMNVEV (reference sequence). The CDR3 spans 13 residues. Trimming left V 6 bases short and J 2 bases short, with 10 bases between. The CDR3 DNA reads TGTGCCAGCAGCCGAGGACCCAACTATGGCTACACCTTC. The encoded protein is CASSRGPNYGYTF.

In its sample, this clone was seen a few times. This chain uses TRBV10-3 with TRBJ1-1; 7 bases are a match to TRBD1. CDR1 and CDR2 (germline): ENHRY, SYGVKD. This CDR3 spans 13 amino acids. With V trimmed by 2 bases and J by 5 bases, 2 bases remained unmatched. The CDR3 sequence is CAISEGQATEAFF. CDR3 sequence (DNA): TGTGCCATCAGTGAGGGACAGGCTACTGAAGCTTTCTTT.

The chain links TRBV6-5 to TRBJ1-2, with D possibly being TRBD1 (5 bases). CDR1 and CDR2 (germline): MNHEY, SVGAGI. The CDR3 spans 14 residues. V lost 2 bases to trimming and J lost 5 bases, with 12 bases between them. This CDR3 reads CASSYRGGGYGYTF. The CDR3 coding sequence is TGTGCCAGCAGTTACCGTGGGGGAGGGTATGGCTACACCTTC.

The chain has TRBV10-3 and TRBJ2-3; 7 nucleotides align to TRBD2. The trim removed 4 bases at V and 1 base at J, leaving 8 bases unmatched. Per germline, CDR1 ENHRY and CDR2 SYGVKD. CDR3 length: 16 residues. In DNA form, the CDR3 reads TGTGCCATCAGTGGGGGGAGGGCCGATGGCACAGATACGCAGTATTTT. Protein sequence: CAISGGRADGTDTQYF.

The V call is TRBV15, the J call TRBJ1-5, with 8 bases lining up with TRBD1. Germline V CDR1 and CDR2: LNHNV, YYDKDF (reference sequence). V shed 0 bases and J 3 bases; nucleotides not matched to a gene: 1. CDR3 length: 15 amino acids. CDR3 region: CATSRDRGLNQPQHF. CDR3 bases: TGTGCCACCAGCAGAGACAGGGGGCTCAATCAGCCCCAGCATTTT.

The chain couples TRBV28 to TRBJ1-1; D call uncertain. The length of the CDR3 is 11 residues. The germline gives CDR1 MDHEN, CDR2 SYDVKM. The V and J ends lost 3 bases and 7 bases respectively, with 6 bases between them. This chain's CDR3 is CASSFQYEAFF. CDR3 DNA: TGTGCCAGCAGTTTCCAGTATGAAGCTTTCTTT. Supplemented by reference TRBV28 and TRBJ1-1, the full variable domain reads DVKVTQSSRYLVKRTGEKVFLECVQDMDHENMFWYRQDPGLGLRLIYFSYDVKMKEKGDIPEGYSVSREKKERFSLILESASTNQTSMYLCASSFQYEAFFGQGTRLTVV.

J is TRBJ1-1 and V is TRBV11-1; D is unclear. The CDR3 totals 11 residues. Trimming stripped 5 bases from V and 5 bases from J, with 6 bases between. CDR1 SGHAT and CDR2 FQDESV come from the germline V gene (reference sequence). The chain's CDR3 is CASSPQTEAFF. DNA for the CDR3: TGTGCCAGCAGCCCCCAAACTGAAGCTTTCTTT.

The CDR3 bases are TGTGCCAGCAGCTTAGATTCCCTCTCTCCCGGCTATGGCTACACCTTC. It translates to CASSLDSLSPGYGYTF. V and J are TRBV7-2 and TRBJ1-2; unclear D gene. The CDR3 consists of 16 residues. The germline CDR1 and CDR2 sequences are SGHTA and FQGNSA. V lost 1 base, J lost 4 bases, and 16 bases lay in between.

V is TRBV5-4 and J is TRBJ2-3, with D possibly being TRBD1 (6 bases). The CDR3 has 13 amino acids. The V and J ends lost 10 bases and 0 bases respectively, with 12 bases between them. CDR1 is SGHNT and CDR2 is YYREEE in the germline V gene (reference sequence). CDR3 sequence: CAWAGQSTDTQYF. CDR3 in DNA: TGTGCCTGGGCCGGACAGAGCACAGATACGCAGTATTTT.

This rearrangement joins TRBV6-1 to TRBJ2-7; TRBD2 might be the D (5 bases). CDR3 length: 13 residues. Germline assignment: CDR1 MNHNS and CDR2 SASEGT. With 6 bases removed from V and 3 bases from J, the gap between germline ends came to 12 bases. The CDR3 is CASRGVGNYEQYF. CDR3 nucleotides: TGTGCCAGCAGGGGAGTGGGGAACTACGAGCAGTACTTC.

The chain links TRBV5-1 to TRBJ2-5, with a weak D call TRBD2 (5 bases). Germline V gives CDR1 SGHRS, CDR2 YFSETQ. The CDR3 consists of 14 residues. V was trimmed by 2 bases and J by 2 bases, leaving 10 bases between them. The CDR3 region is CASSFRSGQETQYF. As DNA, the CDR3 is TGCGCCAGCAGCTTTAGGAGCGGACAAGAGACCCAGTACTTC.

The chain is built from TRBV19 and TRBJ1-1; D not certain. Trimming took 3 bases from V and 12 from J, leaving 14 bases between them. Germline V gives CDR1 LNHDA, CDR2 SQIVND (reference sequence). The CDR3 is made up of 12 amino acids. CDR3 region: CASSIIAGRSFF. Here the CDR3 DNA reads TGTGCCAGTAGTATTATTGCGGGCAGGTCTTTCTTT.

J is TRBJ2-5 and V is TRBV29-1; unclear D gene. Germline loops: CDR1 SQVTM, CDR2 ANQGSEA. The CDR3 totals 12 residues. V was clipped by 4 bases and J by 1 base, with 7 bases between them. DNA of the CDR3: TGCAGCGTTGGTCTGACCCAAGAGACCCAGTACTTC. This sequence encodes CSVGLTQETQYF.

The chain employs TRBV19 and TRBJ1-5; 10 positions agree with TRBD1. The ends lost 7 bases at V and 2 bases at J; junction bases unmatched: 5. This CDR3 comprises 15 residues. Germline CDR1 is LNHDA and CDR2 is SQIVND (reference sequence). The CDR3 DNA is TGTGCCAGTATCGCCGGGACAGGGGGCAATCAGCCCCAGCATTTT. It is translated as CASIAGTGGNQPQHF.